Shown below are 22 T cell receptor beta chains from a single sample sequenced in a study of OX40 agonist ivuxolimab in advanced cancers. This table comes from immunoSEQ multiplex PCR, and its TCRdb copy is limited to in-frame clones, with some not included. The sample gives tens of thousands of clones, about 90% of which show up once; about 11% is in the top ten. Sequenced here: CD4+ or CD8+ T cells sorted from blood, sampled in a trial of the OX40 agonist ivuxolimab. The receptors derive from an adult with an advanced solid tumor such as melanoma, head and neck, liver or kidney cancer.

The V call is TRBV19, the J call TRBJ1-4; D remains ambiguous. The CDR3 runs 14 residues. V shed 3 bases and J shed 8 bases, with 13 bases lying between them. CDR1 and CDR2 (germline): LNHDA, SQIVND (reference sequence). CDR3 loop: CASSIDIIPEKLFF. CDR3 coding DNA: TGTGCCAGTAGTATCGACATAATCCCCGAAAAACTGTTTTTT. Full variable domain (missing parts from reference TRBV19 and TRBJ1-4): DGGITQSPKYLFRKEGQNVTLSCEQNLNHDAMYWYRQDPGQGLRLIYYSQIVNDFQKGDIAEGYSVSREKKESFPLTVTSAQKNPTAFYLCASSIDIIPEKLFFGSGTQLSVL.

J is TRBJ1-2 and V is TRBV19, with TRBD1 identical over 7 bases. The CDR3 has 16 residues. The junction had 12 bases not matched to a gene; V was cut back by 6 bases and J by 2 bases. CDR1 and CDR2 from the germline V gene are LNHDA and SQIVND (reference sequence). The CDR3 spells CASRWGGTAFNYGYTF. DNA for the CDR3: TGTGCCAGTAGATGGGGGGGGACAGCCTTCAACTATGGCTACACCTTC.

The rearrangement joins TRBV10-3 to TRBJ2-7; D perhaps matches TRBD2 (5 bases). The CDR3 has 13 residues. Trimming removed 8 bases from V and 2 bases from J, with 13 bases in between. Germline CDR1 is ENHRY and CDR2 is SYGVKD. The CDR3 sequence: CAIGVFGAYEQYF. The CDR3 nucleotides are TGTGCCATCGGGGTATTCGGGGCCTACGAGCAGTACTTC.

The V and J genes are TRBV11-3 and TRBJ1-1; D is undetermined. Germline CDR1 SGHNT, CDR2 YENEEA. The CDR3 is made up of 13 amino acids. The V gene lost 5 bases and the J gene lost 5 bases, with 12 bases spanning the gap. CDR3 loop: CASSTDGLTEAFF. CDR3 coding DNA: TGTGCCAGCAGCACAGATGGTCTGACTGAAGCTTTCTTT.

This clone occurred a few times. This sequence joins TRBV19 and TRBJ2-2; TRBD1 might be the D (6 bases). CDR1 and CDR2 (germline): LNHDA, SQIVND (reference sequence). The CDR3 contains 14 residues. V was trimmed by 2 bases and J by 6 bases, leaving 10 bases between them. The CDR3 protein is CASSIRTVPGELFF. For the CDR3, the DNA is TGTGCCAGTAGTATAAGGACAGTACCCGGGGAGCTGTTTTTT.

V and J are TRBV4-3 and TRBJ2-2; D call uncertain. Trimming stripped 1 base from V and 1 base from J, with 4 bases between. CDR1 LGHNA and CDR2 YSLEER come from the germline V gene. This CDR3 has 14 residues. The CDR3 protein is CASSQVGNTGELFF. Written as DNA, the CDR3 is TGCGCCAGCAGCCAAGTAGGGAACACCGGGGAGCTGTTTTTT.

This clone turned up a few times. V gene TRBV27 combines with J gene TRBJ1-1; D gene ambiguous. Germline assignment: CDR1 MNHEY and CDR2 SMNVEV (reference sequence). CDR3 size: 13 residues. V was shortened by 6 bases and J by 4 bases, with 12 bases between the two germline ends. This CDR3 reads CASRTAESTEAFF. The CDR3 DNA is TGTGCCAGCAGGACCGCGGAAAGCACTGAAGCTTTCTTT.

V and J are TRBV7-9 and TRBJ1-2, with D unclear. This CDR3 is built from 13 residues. CDR1 and CDR2 (germline): SEHNR, FQNEAQ (reference sequence). Trimming left V 1 base short and J 10 bases short, with 13 bases between. The CDR3 protein is CASSLDGPWHYTF. CDR3 DNA: TGTGCCAGCAGCTTAGATGGGCCGTGGCACTACACCTTC. Filled out from reference TRBV7-9 and TRBJ1-2, the complete variable domain reads DTGVSQNPRHKITKRGQNVTFRCDPISEHNRLYWYRQTLGQGPEFLTYFQNEAQLEKSRLLSDRFSAERPKGSFSTLEIQRTEQGDSAMYLCASSLDGPWHYTFGSGTRLTVV.

This clone turned up a few times. The V call is TRBV7-8, the J call TRBJ1-6, with no clear D. V shed 7 bases and J shed 0 bases, with 10 bases lying between them. Germline CDR1 reads SGHVS; CDR2 reads FQNEAQ. CDR3 length equals 15 residues. The CDR3 sequence is CASIEGSSYNSPLHF. DNA of the CDR3: TGTGCCAGCATAGAAGGGAGCTCCTATAATTCACCCCTCCACTTT.

V and J are TRBV4-3 and TRBJ2-7; 8 bases line up with TRBD2. Germline V gene data show CDR1 as LGHNA and CDR2 as YSLEER. V was pared by 0 bases and J by 0 bases, with 7 bases of the junction left unmatched. The CDR3 is made up of 17 amino acids. Here the CDR3 DNA reads TGCGCCAGCAGCCAAGATGTTGAGCGGGAGAGCTCCTACGAGCAGTACTTC. Its translation: CASSQDVERESSYEQYF.

DNA of the CDR3: TGTGCCAGCACCCTACCTAGCGGGGGGTTCGCGAACACCGGGGAGCTGTTTTTT. Translating gives CASTLPSGGFANTGELFF. The V and J genes are TRBV7-8 and TRBJ2-2; 11 bases agree with TRBD2. Germline V gene sequence: CDR1 SGHVS, CDR2 FQNEAQ. This CDR3 is built from 18 residues. Trimming removed 7 bases from V and 0 bases from J; junction bases left unmatched: 10.

The V call is TRBV4-3, the J call TRBJ1-3, with 11 positions matching TRBD1. Looked up from germline, CDR1 is LGHNA and CDR2 is YSLEER. Trimming took 3 bases from V and 2 from J; bases not matched to a gene: 0. This CDR3 is built from 15 residues. This CDR3 reads CASSQGQGAGNTIYF. DNA for the CDR3: TGCGCCAGCAGCCAGGGACAGGGGGCTGGAAACACCATATATTTT.

The chain combines TRBV7-3 with TRBJ1-1; TRBD1 might be the D (6 bases). CDR1 is SGHTA, CDR2 FQGTGA, per germline. V lost 1 base and J lost 1, with 7 bases in between. CDR3 size: 14 residues. The CDR3 region is CASSLRQENTEAFF. The DNA of the CDR3 is TGTGCCAGCAGCTTAAGACAGGAGAACACTGAAGCTTTCTTT.

This clone was seen a few times. The rearrangement uses TRBV7-9 and TRBJ1-1; TRBD1 matches 9 bases. Germline CDR1 reads SEHNR; CDR2 reads FQNEAQ (reference sequence). The CDR3 has 14 residues. V lost 5 bases and J lost 5; bases outside the gene matches: 6. This CDR3 reads CASSITQGATEAFF. The CDR3 DNA sequence: TGTGCCAGCAGCATAACACAGGGGGCTACTGAAGCTTTCTTT.

The chain couples TRBV4-2 to TRBJ1-2, with TRBD1 matching 10 bases. Trimming removed 3 bases from V and 8 bases from J; junction bases left unmatched: 6. The length of the CDR3 is 14 residues. The germline V gene encodes CDR1 LGHNA and CDR2 YNFKEQ. The chain's CDR3 is CASSHLDRGSGYTF. The CDR3 DNA reads TGTGCCAGCAGCCACCTGGACAGGGGGAGCGGCTACACCTTC.

This chain connects TRBV4-2 to TRBJ2-3; D perhaps matches TRBD2 (5 bases). Germline V gives CDR1 LGHNA, CDR2 YNFKEQ. This CDR3 region has 15 residues. V gave up 3 bases and J gave up 3 bases, with 13 bases separating them. CDR3: CASSQRALETDTQYF. DNA of the CDR3: TGTGCCAGCAGCCAGAGGGCCCTCGAGACAGATACGCAGTATTTT.

The genes are TRBV6-4 and TRBJ2-2; the D gene is possibly TRBD1 (5 bases). Trimming cost V 5 bases and J 4 bases, with 11 bases left between them. Germline assignment: CDR1 MRHNA and CDR2 SNTAGT. The CDR3 contains 14 residues. CDR3 region: CASSSTGITGELFF. CDR3 sequence (DNA): TGTGCCAGCAGTTCTACAGGAATCACCGGGGAGCTGTTTTTT.

The chain is built from TRBV11-2 and TRBJ2-3, with D possibly being TRBD2 (6 bases). Trimming removed 2 bases from V and 6 bases from J, with 12 bases in between. Germline V gives CDR1 SGHAT, CDR2 FQNNGV. This CDR3 has 14 residues. In DNA, the CDR3 is TGTGCCAGCAGCTTAAGGGGAGGTTGGGATACGCAGTATTTT. Protein product: CASSLRGGWDTQYF.

The CDR3 loop is CASSVEGRNTEAFF. For the CDR3, the DNA is TGTGCCAGCAGCGTAGAAGGCAGGAACACTGAAGCTTTCTTT. V usage is TRBV9 and J usage is TRBJ1-1; D ambiguous. The CDR3 contains 14 residues. CDR1 SGDLS and CDR2 YYNGEE come from the germline V gene. V lost 0 bases to trimming and J lost 1 base, with 7 bases between them.

This clone was observed a single time. The V and J genes are TRBV7-9 and TRBJ1-2, with TRBD1 matching over 10 bases. The CDR3 spans 14 residues. The V segment lost 5 bases and the J segment 8 bases; nucleotides outside the gene matches: 8. Germline V gene data show CDR1 as SEHNR and CDR2 as FQNEAQ (reference sequence). CDR3 in amino acids: CASSLGTGVWGYTF. The CDR3 bases are TGTGCCAGCAGCCTCGGGACAGGGGTCTGGGGCTACACCTTC.

The chain couples TRBV4-2 to TRBJ2-2; D gene uncertain. The germline V gene encodes CDR1 LGHNA and CDR2 YNFKEQ. The CDR3 runs 15 residues. Trimming left V 0 bases short and J 5 bases short, with 10 bases between. The CDR3 is CASSQEAGRTGELFF. As DNA, the CDR3 is TGTGCCAGCAGCCAAGAGGCCGGGCGAACCGGGGAGCTGTTTTTT.

The chain uses TRBV4-2 and TRBJ2-1; unclear D gene. CDR1 is LGHNA and CDR2 is YNFKEQ in the germline V gene. There are 15 residues in the CDR3. The germline V and J ends were trimmed by 0 bases and 4 bases, with 10 bases remaining between them. The CDR3 loop is CASSQDKSEYNEQFF. The CDR3 bases are TGTGCCAGCAGCCAAGATAAATCAGAGTACAATGAGCAGTTCTTC.